This passage covers 14 T cell receptor beta chains from one sample sequenced in a study of human thymus T cells. Method: immunoSEQ multiplex PCR; TCRdb's copy keeps in-frame clones and lacks some. This sample carries some 46,000 clones, approximately 95% of them seen once, and the ten largest clones take 0.15% to 0.2%. The sample comprised blood. All receptors come from a girl under three years old with a congenital heart defect but otherwise immunologically healthy.

CDR3 sequence (DNA): TGTGCCAGCAGCCCGTATTCGACAGTGCTCTATGGCTACACCTTC. Amino acid sequence: CASSPYSTVLYGYTF. The chain links TRBV28 to TRBJ1-2, with a possible D match to TRBD1 (5 bases). The germline V and J ends were trimmed by 6 bases and 4 bases, with 18 bases remaining between them. The germline V gene encodes CDR1 MDHEN and CDR2 SYDVKM. The CDR3 runs 15 residues.

The chain links TRBV6-6 to TRBJ1-2; D possibly corresponds to TRBD1 (5 bases). The V end lost 8 bases, the J end lost 3 bases, and 10 bases lay between the germline ends. The germline V gene has CDR1 MNHNY and CDR2 SVGAGI (reference sequence). CDR3 length equals 12 residues. CDR3 in DNA: TGTGCCAGCCTTCAGGGCGACTATGGCTACACCTTC. Protein product: CASLQGDYGYTF.

The chain recombines TRBV11-2 with TRBJ2-2; D is tentatively TRBD1 or TRBD2 (5 bases each). Trimming cost V 8 bases and J 3 bases, with 19 bases left between them. Germline V gene sequence: CDR1 SGHAT, CDR2 FQNNGV. CDR3 length: 16 residues. CDR3: CASRTPGRRDTGELFF. The CDR3 coding sequence is TGTGCCAGCCGAACCCCGGGACGGCGGGACACCGGGGAGCTGTTTTTT.

Here the CDR3 DNA reads TGTGCCAGCAGCTTGGGCCAGACTACTGAAGCTTTCTTT. Translated: CASSLGQTTEAFF. The chain combines TRBV5-4 with TRBJ1-1; D unresolved. This CDR3 has 13 residues. Germline lookup yields CDR1 SGHNT and CDR2 YYREEE (reference sequence). The V and J ends lost 0 bases and 5 bases respectively, with 8 bases between them.

The chain carries TRBV7-3 and TRBJ1-1; possible D gene TRBD1, 5 bases. Germline values: CDR1 SGHTA, CDR2 FQGTGA. The germline V and J ends were trimmed by 5 bases and 3 bases, with 10 bases remaining between them. The CDR3 is 13 residues long. In DNA form, the CDR3 reads TGTGCCAGCAGCCGACAGATGGACACTGAAGCTTTCTTT. Protein product: CASSRQMDTEAFF.

This clone came up once. This chain connects TRBV6-1 to TRBJ1-1, with TRBD1 matching over 7 bases. V dropped 7 bases and J dropped 4; count of bases not matched to a gene: 6. Germline-derived CDR1 and CDR2 are MNHNS and SASEGT. The CDR3 has 13 residues. The CDR3 spells CASILQGFTEAFF. In DNA, the CDR3 is TGTGCCAGCATCTTACAGGGGTTCACTGAAGCTTTCTTT.

V gene TRBV19 combines with J gene TRBJ2-2, with TRBD2 matching 11 bases. The CDR3 spans 15 residues. The junction had 7 bases not matched to a gene; V was cut back by 7 bases and J by 6 bases. Germline V gene data show CDR1 as LNHDA and CDR2 as SQIVND (reference sequence). The CDR3 region is CASTRTSGSPGELFF. CDR3 nucleotide sequence: TGTGCCAGTACGCGCACTAGCGGGAGTCCCGGGGAGCTGTTTTTT. The full variable domain, its missing parts supplied by reference TRBV19 and TRBJ2-2, is DGGITQSPKYLFRKEGQNVTLSCEQNLNHDAMYWYRQDPGQGLRLIYYSQIVNDFQKGDIAEGYSVSREKKESFPLTVTSAQKNPTAFYLCASTRTSGSPGELFFGEGSRLTVL.

The V and J genes are TRBV28 and TRBJ2-4, with 8 bases identical to TRBD1. V lost 5 bases to trimming and J lost 0 bases; unmatched junction nucleotides: 0. Germline V CDR1 and CDR2: MDHEN, SYDVKM. CDR3 size: 14 residues. CDR3 nucleotides: TGTGCCAGCAGTGGACAGGGAGCCAAAAACATTCAGTACTTC. It translates to CASSGQGAKNIQYF.

This clone came up once. The V and J genes are TRBV25-1 and TRBJ1-2; the match to TRBD1 covers 8 bases. CDR1 is MGHDK, CDR2 SYGVNS, per germline. J gave up 4 bases and V 7 bases, and 11 bases lay outside the gene matches. The CDR3 runs 15 residues. Written as DNA, the CDR3 is TGTGCCAGCACCCCGGGACAGGACCGATTCTATGGCTACACCTTC. As protein: CASTPGQDRFYGYTF.

V is TRBV5-5 and J is TRBJ2-1; D unresolved. The germline CDR1 and CDR2 sequences are SGHKS and YYEKEE (reference sequence). The CDR3 contains 13 residues. The V gene lost 5 bases and the J gene lost 2 bases, with 8 bases spanning the gap. This chain's CDR3 is CASRMRTYNEQFF. The CDR3 DNA reads TGTGCCAGCAGAATGAGGACCTACAATGAGCAGTTCTTC.

The chain combines TRBV9 with TRBJ2-1, with 14 bases aligning to TRBD2. This CDR3 comprises 14 residues. Germline V gene lookup returns CDR1 SGDLS and CDR2 YYNGEE. With 4 bases clipped from V and 10 bases from J, the junction kept 4 bases outside the gene matches. This chain's CDR3 is CASSLGLAGDEQFF. CDR3 in DNA: TGTGCCAGCAGCTTGGGACTAGCGGGAGACGAGCAGTTCTTC.

Comment on this clone: Other DNA sequences in this specimen translate into the identical CDR3. This chain links TRBV11-2 with TRBJ2-1; 14 nucleotides line up with TRBD2. Looked up from germline, CDR1 is SGHAT and CDR2 is FQNNGV. This CDR3 has 15 amino acids. V trimming: 5 bases; J trimming: 9 bases; junction bases outside the gene matches: 6. The CDR3 DNA is TGTGCCAGCAGCCCTTGGGGACTAGCGGGAGTTGAGCAGTTCTTC. Translated, it gives CASSPWGLAGVEQFF.

This clone was detected only once. The chain employs TRBV10-2 and TRBJ2-7; D may correspond to TRBD1 or TRBD2 (6 bases each). The CDR3 runs to 15 residues. Trimming removed 7 bases at V and 0 bases at J, with 16 bases between. Germline CDR1 reads WSHSY; CDR2 reads SAAADI. The CDR3 nucleotides read TGCGCCAGCAACTACCACAGGGACTTCTCCTACGAGCAGTACTTC. It translates to CASNYHRDFSYEQYF.

This clone has just one count. The rearrangement uses TRBV18 and TRBJ1-1; 7 bases match TRBD1. The CDR3 has 17 amino acids. Per the germline V gene, CDR1 is KGHSH and CDR2 is LQKENI. Losses at the gene ends were 4 bases for V and 1 base for J; bases not matched to a gene: 12. In nucleotides, the CDR3 is TGTGCCAGCTCACTGTACAGGGGCCTCAATGAGAACACTGAAGCTTTCTTT. Its protein is CASSLYRGLNENTEAFF.